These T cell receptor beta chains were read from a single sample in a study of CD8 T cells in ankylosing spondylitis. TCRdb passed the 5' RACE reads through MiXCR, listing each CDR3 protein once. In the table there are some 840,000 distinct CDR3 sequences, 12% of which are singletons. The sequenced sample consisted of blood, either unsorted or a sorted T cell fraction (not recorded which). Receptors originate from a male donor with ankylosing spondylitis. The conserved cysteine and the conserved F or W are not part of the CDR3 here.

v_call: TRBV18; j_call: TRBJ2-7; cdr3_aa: ASSRIQGPSYEQY
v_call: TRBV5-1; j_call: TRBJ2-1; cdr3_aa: ASGPWGGSGYNEQF
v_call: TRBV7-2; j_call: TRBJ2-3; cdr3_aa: ASSFALDTQY
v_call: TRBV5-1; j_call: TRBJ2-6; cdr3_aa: ASSWGPGTSGANVLT
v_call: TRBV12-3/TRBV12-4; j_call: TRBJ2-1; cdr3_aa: ASNLTPLAGYNEQF
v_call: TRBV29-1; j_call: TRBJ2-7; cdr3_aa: SKNYWDVNSYEQY
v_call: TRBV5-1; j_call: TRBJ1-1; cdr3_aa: ASSPDYMNTEAF
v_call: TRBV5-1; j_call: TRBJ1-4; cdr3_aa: ASSAGQHNEKLF
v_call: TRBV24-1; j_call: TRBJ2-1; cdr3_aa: ATSDPIQGAEEQF
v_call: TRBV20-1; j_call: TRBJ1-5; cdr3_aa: SARPDRNQPQH
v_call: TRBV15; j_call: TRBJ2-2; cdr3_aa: ATSLQGSNTGELF
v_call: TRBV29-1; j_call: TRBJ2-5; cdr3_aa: SVEDVGETQY
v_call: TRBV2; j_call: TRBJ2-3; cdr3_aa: ASTLARGVTQY
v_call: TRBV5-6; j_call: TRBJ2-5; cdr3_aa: ASSFPGGMETQY
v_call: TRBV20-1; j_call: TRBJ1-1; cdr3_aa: SARDLQVHTEAF
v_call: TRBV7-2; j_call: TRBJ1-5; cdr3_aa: ASSQNHQPQH
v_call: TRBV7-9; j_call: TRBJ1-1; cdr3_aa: ASSTDNYRTEAF
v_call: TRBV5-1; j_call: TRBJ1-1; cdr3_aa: ASSSPRDTEAF
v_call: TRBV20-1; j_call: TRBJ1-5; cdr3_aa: SARDGGIGQPQH
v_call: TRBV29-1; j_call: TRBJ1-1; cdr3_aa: SVEDDREATEAF
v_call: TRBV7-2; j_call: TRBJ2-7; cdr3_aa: ASSFSGRYEQY
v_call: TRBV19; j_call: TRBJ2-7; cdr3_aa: ASSSPGGQSSYEQY
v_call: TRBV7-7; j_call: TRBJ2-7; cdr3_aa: ASSSLVGQPSYEQY
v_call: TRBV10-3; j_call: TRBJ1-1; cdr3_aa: AIRQRPDTEAF
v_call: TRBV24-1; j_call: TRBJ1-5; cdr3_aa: ATSDRNNQPQH
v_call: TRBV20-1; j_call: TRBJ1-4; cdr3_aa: SARDPRGSNEKLF
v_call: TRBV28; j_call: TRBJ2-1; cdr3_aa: ASSPSLASDYNEQF
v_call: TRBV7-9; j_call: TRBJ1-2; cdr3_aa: ASSLAGPCT